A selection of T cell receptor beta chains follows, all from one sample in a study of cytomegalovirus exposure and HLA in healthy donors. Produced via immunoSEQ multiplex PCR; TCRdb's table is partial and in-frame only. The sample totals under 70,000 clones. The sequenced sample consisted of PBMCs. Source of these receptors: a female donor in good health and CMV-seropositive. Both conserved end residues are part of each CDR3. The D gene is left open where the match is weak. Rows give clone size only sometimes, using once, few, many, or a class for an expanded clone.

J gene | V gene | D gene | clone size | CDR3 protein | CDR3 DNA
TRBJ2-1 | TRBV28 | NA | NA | CASTGNDNEQFF | TGTGCCAGCACGGGGAACGACAATGAGCAGTTCTTC
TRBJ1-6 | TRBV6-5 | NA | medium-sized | CASSPPGSPLHF | TGTGCCAGCAGCCCCCCGGGTTCACCCCTCCACTTT
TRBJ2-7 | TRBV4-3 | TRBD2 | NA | CASSQLSGSYEQYF | TGCGCCAGCAGCCAGCTTAGCGGGAGTTACGAGCAGTACTTC
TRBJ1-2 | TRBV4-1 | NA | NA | CASSPKGGIYGYTF | TGCGCCAGCAGCCCCAAGGGAGGGATCTATGGCTACACCTTC
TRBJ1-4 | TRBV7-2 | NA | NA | CASSLGIGTGANEKLFF | TGTGCCAGCAGCTTGGGTATTGGAACGGGGGCTAATGAAAAACTGTTTTTT
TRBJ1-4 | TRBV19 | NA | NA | CASSTGLNEKLFF | TGTGCCAGTAGTACGGGACTTAATGAAAAACTGTTTTTT
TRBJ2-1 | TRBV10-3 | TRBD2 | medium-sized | CAISLLAGVGSSYNEQFF | TGTGCCATCAGCCTACTAGCGGGAGTAGGAAGCTCCTACAATGAGCAGTTCTTC
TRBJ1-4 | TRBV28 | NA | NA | CASSSPTDSLNEKLFF | TGTGCCAGCAGTTCACCTACTGACAGCCTGAATGAAAAACTGTTTTTT
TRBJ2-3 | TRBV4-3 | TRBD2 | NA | CASSQDWMREGPDTQYF | TGCGCCAGCAGCCAAGACTGGATGAGGGAGGGCCCAGATACGCAGTATTTT
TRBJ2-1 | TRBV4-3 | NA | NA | CASSQDIQHNEQFF | TGCGCCAGCAGCCAAGATATACAGCACAATGAGCAGTTCTTC
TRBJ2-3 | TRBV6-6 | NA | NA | CASRLRTADTQYF | TGTGCCAGCAGGCTTCGGACAGCGGATACGCAGTATTTT
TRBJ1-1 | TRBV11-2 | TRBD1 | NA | CASTLQGGTEAFF | TGTGCCAGCACATTACAGGGGGGGACTGAAGCTTTCTTT
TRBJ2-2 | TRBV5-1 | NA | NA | CASSLKQGSGELFF | TGCGCCAGCAGCTTGAAACAGGGCTCCGGGGAGCTGTTTTTT
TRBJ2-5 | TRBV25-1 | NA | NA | CASSDLAAFQETQYF | TGTGCCAGCAGTGATCTAGCTGCATTCCAAGAGACCCAGTACTTC
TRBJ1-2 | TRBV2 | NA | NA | CASSTRTDNYGYTF | TGTGCCAGCAGTACTAGGACGGATAACTATGGCTACACCTTC
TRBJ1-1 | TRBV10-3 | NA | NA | CAISEAAMNTEAFF | TGTGCCATCAGTGAGGCAGCGATGAACACTGAAGCTTTCTTT
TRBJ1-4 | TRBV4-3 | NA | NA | CASSQDRGNEKLFF | TGCGCCAGCAGCCAAGACCGGGGAAATGAAAAACTGTTTTTT
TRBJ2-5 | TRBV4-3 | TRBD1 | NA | CASSQGQGEETQYF | TGCGCCAGCAGCCAAGGACAGGGCGAGGAGACCCAGTACTTC
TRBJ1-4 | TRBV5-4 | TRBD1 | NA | CASSWGQGDEKLFF | TGTGCCAGCAGCTGGGGACAGGGGGATGAAAAACTGTTTTTT
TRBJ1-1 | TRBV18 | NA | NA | CASSPQGTEADTEAFF | TGTGCCAGCTCACCACAAGGAACTGAGGCAGATACTGAAGCTTTCTTT
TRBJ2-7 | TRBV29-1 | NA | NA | CSVADRKFSYEQYF | TGCAGCGTAGCCGACAGGAAATTCTCCTACGAGCAGTACTTC
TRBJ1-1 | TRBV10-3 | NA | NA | CAISDSRLNTEAFF | TGTGCCATATCGGACAGCCGATTGAACACTGAAGCTTTCTTT
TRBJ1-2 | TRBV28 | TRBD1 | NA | CATEKGAGGYTF | TGTGCCACCGAGAAGGGGGCGGGTGGCTACACCTTC
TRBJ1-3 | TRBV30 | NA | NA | CAWSPGNTIYF | TGTGCCTGGAGTCCAGGGAACACCATATATTTT
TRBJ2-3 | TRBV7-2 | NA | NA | CASSLAPGAVTDTQYF | TGTGCCAGCAGCTTAGCGCCGGGAGCAGTCACAGATACGCAGTATTTT
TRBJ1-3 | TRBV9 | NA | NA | CASRGPGAGNTIYF | TGTGCCAGCAGAGGTCCAGGGGCTGGAAACACCATATATTTT
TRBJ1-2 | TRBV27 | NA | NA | CASSSTAYGYTF | TGTGCCAGCAGTTCGACAGCGTATGGCTACACCTTC
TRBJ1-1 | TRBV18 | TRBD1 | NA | CASSPRQGENTEAFF | TGTGCCAGCTCACCAAGACAGGGAGAGAACACTGAAGCTTTCTTT
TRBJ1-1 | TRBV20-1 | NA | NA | CGEWWNTEAFF | TGCGGGGAGTGGTGGAACACTGAAGCTTTCTTT
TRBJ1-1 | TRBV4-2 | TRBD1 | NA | CASSQIPGQLNTEAFF | TGTGCCAGCAGCCAGATACCGGGACAGCTGAACACTGAAGCTTTCTTT
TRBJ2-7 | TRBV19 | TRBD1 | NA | CASRPGTGGYEQYF | TGTGCCAGTAGACCCGGGACAGGGGGCTACGAGCAGTACTTC
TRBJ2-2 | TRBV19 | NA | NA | CASSTQQGTTGELFF | TGTGCCAGTAGTACCCAACAGGGAACAACCGGGGAGCTGTTTTTT
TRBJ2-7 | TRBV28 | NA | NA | CASSLKPGSGSYEQYF | TGTGCCAGCAGCCTAAAGCCTGGGTCGGGATCTTACGAGCAGTACTTC
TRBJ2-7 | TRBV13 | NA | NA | CASSTAGQEGYEQYF | TGTGCCAGCAGTACCGCGGGGCAGGAGGGGTACGAGCAGTACTTC
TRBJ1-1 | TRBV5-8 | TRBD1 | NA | CASSSRTGVNTEAFF | TGTGCCAGCAGCTCGAGGACAGGGGTGAACACTGAAGCTTTCTTT